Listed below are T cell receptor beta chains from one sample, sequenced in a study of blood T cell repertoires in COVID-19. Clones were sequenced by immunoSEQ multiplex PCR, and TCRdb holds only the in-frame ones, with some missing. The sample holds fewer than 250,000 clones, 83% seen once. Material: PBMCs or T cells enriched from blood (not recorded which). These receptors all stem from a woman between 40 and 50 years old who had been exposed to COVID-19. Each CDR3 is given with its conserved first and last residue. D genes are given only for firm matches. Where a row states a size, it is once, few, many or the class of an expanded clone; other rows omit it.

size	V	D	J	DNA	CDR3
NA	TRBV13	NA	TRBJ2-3	TGTGCCAGCAGCTTCTCAGGGGGCACAGATACGCAGTATTTT	CASSFSGGTDTQYF
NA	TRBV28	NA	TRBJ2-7	TGTGCCAACTCCGGGCAGCGGAGCTACGAGCAGTACTTC	CANSGQRSYEQYF
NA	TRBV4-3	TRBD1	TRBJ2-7	TGCGCCAGCAGCCAAGGACAGGGGAGCTACGAGCAGTACTTC	CASSQGQGSYEQYF
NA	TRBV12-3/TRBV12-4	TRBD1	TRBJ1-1	TGTGCCAGCAGTTTGGGACAGGCTGAAGCTTTCTTT	CASSLGQAEAFF
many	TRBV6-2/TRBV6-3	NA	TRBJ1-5	TGTGCCAGCAGTTCCCGAACAGGGTTTAGCAATCAGCCCCAGCATTTT	CASSSRTGFSNQPQHF
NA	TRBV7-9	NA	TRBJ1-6	TGTGCCAGCAGCTTAGGCCTAGGGGCGAGTAATTCACCCCTCCACTTT	CASSLGLGASNSPLHF
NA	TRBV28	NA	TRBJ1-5	TGTGCCAGCACTTTATTAGTCCAAAATCAGCCCCAGCATTTT	CASTLLVQNQPQHF
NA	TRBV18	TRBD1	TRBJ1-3	TGTGCCAGCTCACCCCAGACAGGGGTGCTCGCTGGAAACACCATATATTTT	CASSPQTGVLAGNTIYF
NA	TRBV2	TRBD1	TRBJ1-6	TGTGCCAGCACCGGAGGGACAGGGGGCCATAATTCACCCCTCCACTTT	CASTGGTGGHNSPLHF
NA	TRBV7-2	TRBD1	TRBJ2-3	TGTGCCAGCAGCCCTCTGGGACAGGGCGGTGTATACAGGACAGATACGCAGTATTTT	CASSPLGQGGVYRTDTQYF
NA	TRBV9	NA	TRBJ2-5	TGTGCCAGCAGCGTAGACCCGGACAGGGAGGGAGAGACCCAGTACTTC	CASSVDPDREGETQYF
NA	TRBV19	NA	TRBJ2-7	TGTGCCAGTAGTACCCTGGACACTACCTACGAGCAGTACTTC	CASSTLDTTYEQYF
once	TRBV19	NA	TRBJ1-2	TGTGCCAGTAGTTACAGGGTAGGCTACACCTTC	CASSYRVGYTF
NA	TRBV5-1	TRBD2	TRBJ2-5	TGCGCCAGCAGCTTGGTGATAGTAGCGGGGGAGACCCAGTACTTC	CASSLVIVAGETQYF
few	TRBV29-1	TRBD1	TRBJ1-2	TGCAGCGTTACAGGGGGATCTTCATCCTATGGCTACACCTTC	CSVTGGSSSYGYTF
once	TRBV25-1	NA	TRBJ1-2	TGTGCCAGCAGTGAATTGGGGGGTCGGGAGAGCTATGGCTACACCTTC	CASSELGGRESYGYTF
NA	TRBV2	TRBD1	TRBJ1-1	TGTGCCAGCAGTGAACATGAGGGGGACAGGGGAGGTACTGAAGCTTTCTTT	CASSEHEGDRGGTEAFF
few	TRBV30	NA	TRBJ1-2	TGTGCCTGGAGTGGGGGGCGTTATGGCTACACCTTC	CAWSGGRYGYTF
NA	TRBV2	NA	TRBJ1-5	TGTGCCGCGGGGGGGTTCAGGTCCCAGCATTTT	CAAGGFRSQHF
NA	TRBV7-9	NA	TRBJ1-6	TGTGCCAGCAGCGATTACGGTGTAAGCTCCTATAATTCACCCCTCCACTTT	CASSDYGVSSYNSPLHF
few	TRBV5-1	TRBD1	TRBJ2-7	TGCGCCAGCAGCGCAACCCGGGACAGCTACGAGCAGTACTTC	CASSATRDSYEQYF
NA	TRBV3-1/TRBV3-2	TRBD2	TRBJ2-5	TGTGCCAGCAGCCAAGTTCTTAGCGGGGAAGAGACCCAGTACTTC	CASSQVLSGEETQYF
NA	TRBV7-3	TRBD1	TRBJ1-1	TGTGCCAGCAGCTCGGGACAGCTTAACACTGAAGCTTTCTTT	CASSSGQLNTEAFF
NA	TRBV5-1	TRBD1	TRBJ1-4	TGCGCCAGCAGCGTCGGGACAGGGAATGAAAAACTGTTTTTT	CASSVGTGNEKLFF
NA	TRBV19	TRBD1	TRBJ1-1	TGTGCCAGTACAGGGGGCATGGGTGAAGCTTTCTTT	CASTGGMGEAFF
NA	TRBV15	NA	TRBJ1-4	TGTGCCACCAGCAGAGGGGACACGGGTGAAAAACTGTTTTTT	CATSRGDTGEKLFF
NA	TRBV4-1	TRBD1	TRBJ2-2	TGCGCCAGCAGCCAAACCGGGACAGGGAACTGGGGCGGGGAGCTGTTTTTT	CASSQTGTGNWGGELFF
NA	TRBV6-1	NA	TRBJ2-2	TGTGCCAGCAGTGAATTCTCTATCGAGACCGGGGAGCTGTTTTTT	CASSEFSIETGELFF
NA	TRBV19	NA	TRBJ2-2	TGTGCCACCAAGGGTCCTGAGGGAACCGGGGAGCTGTTTTTT	CATKGPEGTGELFF
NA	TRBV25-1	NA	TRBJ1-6	TGTGCCAGCAGGGGGCGCCTGAATTCACCCCTCCACTTT	CASRGRLNSPLHF
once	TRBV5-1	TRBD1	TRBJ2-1	TGCGCCAGCAGCTTAACCGGGACAGGGGGTATTAATGAGCAGTTCTTC	CASSLTGTGGINEQFF
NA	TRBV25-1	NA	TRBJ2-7	TGTGCCAGCAGCCCCTCAAGCGGGTTCGGTTACGAGCAGTACTTC	CASSPSSGFGYEQYF
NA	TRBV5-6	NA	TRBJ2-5	TGTGCCAGCAGCTTGTTTCTAGCGAACCAAGAGACCCAGTACTTC	CASSLFLANQETQYF
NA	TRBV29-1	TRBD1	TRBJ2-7	TGCAGCGTTGCTGGGACAGGGGGCTCCTACGAGCAGTACTTC	CSVAGTGGSYEQYF
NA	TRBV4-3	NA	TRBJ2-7	TGCGCCAGCAGCCAAGATTGGGGCAGCTACGAGCAGTACTTC	CASSQDWGSYEQYF
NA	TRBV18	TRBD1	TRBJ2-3	TGTGCCAGCGCCACAGGGGGTATAGATACGCAGTATTTT	CASATGGIDTQYF
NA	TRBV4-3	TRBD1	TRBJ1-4	TGCGCCAGCAGCCAAGATCAGGGGGCAACTAATGAAAAACTGTTTTTT	CASSQDQGATNEKLFF
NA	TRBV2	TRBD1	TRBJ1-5	TGTGCCAGCAGTAGGGACAGGGGTTTCAATCAGCCCCAGCATTTT	CASSRDRGFNQPQHF
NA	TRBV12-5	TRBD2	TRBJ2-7	TGTGCTAGTGGTTTGGTAACGGGGAGGGGATACTACGAGCAGTACTTC	CASGLVTGRGYYEQYF
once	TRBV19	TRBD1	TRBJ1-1	TGTGCCAGTAGCCGTACAGGGGAGGCTGAAGCTTTCTTT	CASSRTGEAEAFF
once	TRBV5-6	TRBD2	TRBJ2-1	TGTGCCAGCAGCGGAGGACTAGCGGTTGGCAATGAGCAGTTCTTC	CASSGGLAVGNEQFF
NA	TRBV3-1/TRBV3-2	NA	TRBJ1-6	TGTGCCAGCAGCCAAGCGGTGACAGGCAGCCTAGCCCTCCACTTT	CASSQAVTGSLALHF
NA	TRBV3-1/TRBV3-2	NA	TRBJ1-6	TGTGCCAGCAGCCAAGACGTGAGCTCCTATAATTCACCCCTCCACTTT	CASSQDVSSYNSPLHF
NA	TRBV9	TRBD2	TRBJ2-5	TGTGCCAGCAGCGTAGGCCCTCCTATGACGGGGGGGCAAGAGACCCAGTACTTC	CASSVGPPMTGGQETQYF
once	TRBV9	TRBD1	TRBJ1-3	TGTGCCAGCAGCGTAATCCCTACGGGACAGTCATCTGGAAACACCATATATTTT	CASSVIPTGQSSGNTIYF
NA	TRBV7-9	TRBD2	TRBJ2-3	TGTGCCAGCAGCCCCGGACTAGCGGCAGATACGCAGTATTTT	CASSPGLAADTQYF
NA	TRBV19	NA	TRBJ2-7	TGTGCCAGTTCCGGGCGCCGGGGGGAGCAGTACTTC	CASSGRRGEQYF
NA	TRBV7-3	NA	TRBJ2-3	TGTGCCAGCAGCTTAATATTCCAGGTTCAAGATACGCAGTATTTT	CASSLIFQVQDTQYF
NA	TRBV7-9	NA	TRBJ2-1	TGTGCCAGCAGCCCAACCCACAGGGCCAATGAGCAGTTCTTC	CASSPTHRANEQFF
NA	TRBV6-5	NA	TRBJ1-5	TGTGCCAGCAGTCCTCAGGGGCCTCAGCCCCAGCATTTT	CASSPQGPQPQHF
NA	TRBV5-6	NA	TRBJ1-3	TGTGCCAGCAGCCCAGGCCAGGGTAGTGGAAACACCATATATTTT	CASSPGQGSGNTIYF
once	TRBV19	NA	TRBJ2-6	TGTGCCAGTAGTTCGGGAAACTCTGGGGCCAACGTCCTGACTTTC	CASSSGNSGANVLTF
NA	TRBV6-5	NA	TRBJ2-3	TGTGCCAGCAGGCGACTAGTGCCGGCGGATACGCAGTATTTT	CASRRLVPADTQYF
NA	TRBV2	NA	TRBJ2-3	TGTGCCAGCAGTGAACAGACAGTACCCACAGATACGCAGTATTTT	CASSEQTVPTDTQYF
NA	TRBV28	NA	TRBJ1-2	TGTGCCAGCAGTTTTTTGTTTCGGGGAAGTGGGAAAGCGAACTATGGCTACACCTTC	CASSFLFRGSGKANYGYTF
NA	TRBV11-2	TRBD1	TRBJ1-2	TGTGCCAGCAGCTTAGTGGAGGGGGCGGGTGGCTACACCTTC	CASSLVEGAGGYTF
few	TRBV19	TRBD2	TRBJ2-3	TGTGCCAGTAGGAATAGCGGGGGGACAGATACGCAGTATTTT	CASRNSGGTDTQYF
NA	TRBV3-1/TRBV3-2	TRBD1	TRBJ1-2	TGTGCCAGCAGCCAATCAGGGGGCAGTGGCTACACCTTC	CASSQSGGSGYTF
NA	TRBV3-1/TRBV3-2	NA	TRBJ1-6	TGTGCCAGCAGCCTACTAAGGGACACCAATAATTCACCCCTCCACTTT	CASSLLRDTNNSPLHF
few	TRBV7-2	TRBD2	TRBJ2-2	TGTGCCAGCACCAAAAGCGGGGCCGGGGAGCTGTTTTTT	CASTKSGAGELFF